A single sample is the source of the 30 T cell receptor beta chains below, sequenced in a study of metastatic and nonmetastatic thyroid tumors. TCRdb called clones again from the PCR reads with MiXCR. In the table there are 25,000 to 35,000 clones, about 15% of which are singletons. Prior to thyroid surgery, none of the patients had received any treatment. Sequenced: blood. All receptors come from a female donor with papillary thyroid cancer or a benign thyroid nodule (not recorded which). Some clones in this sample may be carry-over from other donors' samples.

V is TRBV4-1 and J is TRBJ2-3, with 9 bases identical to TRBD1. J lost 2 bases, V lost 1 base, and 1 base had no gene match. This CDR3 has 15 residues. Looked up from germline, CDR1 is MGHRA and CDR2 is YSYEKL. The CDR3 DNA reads TGCGCCAGCAGCCAAGGACAGGGGGACACAGATACGCAGTATTTT. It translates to CASSQGQGDTDTQYF.

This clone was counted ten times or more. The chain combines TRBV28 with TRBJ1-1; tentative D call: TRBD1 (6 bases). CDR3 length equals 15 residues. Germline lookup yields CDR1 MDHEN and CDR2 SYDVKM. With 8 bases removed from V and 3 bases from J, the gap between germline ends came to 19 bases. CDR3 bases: TGTGCCAGCCTTAGGGGGGGAGGGATGTACACTGAAGCTTTCTTT. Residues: CASLRGGGMYTEAFF.

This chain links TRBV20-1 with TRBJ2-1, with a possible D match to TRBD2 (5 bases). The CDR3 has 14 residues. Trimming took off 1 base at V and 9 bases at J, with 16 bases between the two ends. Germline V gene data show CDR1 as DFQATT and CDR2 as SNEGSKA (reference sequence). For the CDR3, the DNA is TGCAGTGCTAGAGGACCAACTAGAGTCGGTGAGCAGTTCTTC. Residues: CSARGPTRVGEQFF.

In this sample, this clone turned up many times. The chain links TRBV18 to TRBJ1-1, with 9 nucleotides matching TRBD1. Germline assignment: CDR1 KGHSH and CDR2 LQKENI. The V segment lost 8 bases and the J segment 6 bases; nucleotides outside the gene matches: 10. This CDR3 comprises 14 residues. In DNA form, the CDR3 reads TGTGCCAGCGGTCGGACAGGGGAGAGGGCTGAAGCTTTCTTT. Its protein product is CASGRTGERAEAFF. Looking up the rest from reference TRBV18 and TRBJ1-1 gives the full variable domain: NAGVMQNPRHLVRRRGQEARLRCSPMKGHSHVYWYRQLPEEGLKFMVYLQKENIIDESGMPKERFSAEFPKEGPSILRIQQVVRGDSAAYFCASGRTGERAEAFFGQGTRLTVV.

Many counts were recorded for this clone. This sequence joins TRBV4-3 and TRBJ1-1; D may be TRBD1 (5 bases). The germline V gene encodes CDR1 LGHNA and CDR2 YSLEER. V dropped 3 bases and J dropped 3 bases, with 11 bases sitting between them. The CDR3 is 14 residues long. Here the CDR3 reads CASSQGPWDTEAFF. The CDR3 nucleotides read TGCGCCAGCAGCCAGGGACCGTGGGACACTGAAGCTTTCTTT.

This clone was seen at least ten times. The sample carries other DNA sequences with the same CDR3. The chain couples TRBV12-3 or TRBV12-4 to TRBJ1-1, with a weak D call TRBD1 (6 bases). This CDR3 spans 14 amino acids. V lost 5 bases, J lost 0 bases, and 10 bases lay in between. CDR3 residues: CASSRQALNTEAFF. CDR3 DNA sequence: TGTGCCAGCAGTAGACAGGCCCTGAACACTGAAGCTTTCTTT.

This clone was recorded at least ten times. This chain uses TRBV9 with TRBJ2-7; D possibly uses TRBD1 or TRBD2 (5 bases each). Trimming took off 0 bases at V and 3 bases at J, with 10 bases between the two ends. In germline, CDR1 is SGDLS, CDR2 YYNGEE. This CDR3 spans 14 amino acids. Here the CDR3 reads CASSVAVGDYEQYF. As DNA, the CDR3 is TGTGCCAGCAGCGTAGCCGTGGGGGACTACGAGCAGTACTTC.

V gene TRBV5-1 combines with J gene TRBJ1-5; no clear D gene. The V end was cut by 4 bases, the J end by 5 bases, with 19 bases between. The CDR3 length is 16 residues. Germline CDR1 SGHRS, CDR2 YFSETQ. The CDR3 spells CASSRHGAGTDQPQHF. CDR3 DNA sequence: TGCGCCAGCAGCCGCCATGGAGCAGGAACGGATCAGCCCCAGCATTTT.

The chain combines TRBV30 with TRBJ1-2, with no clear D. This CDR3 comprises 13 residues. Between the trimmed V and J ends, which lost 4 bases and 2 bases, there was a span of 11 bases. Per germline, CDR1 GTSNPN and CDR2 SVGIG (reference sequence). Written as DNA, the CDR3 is TGTGCCTGGACTGTCACAGCGAACTATGGCTACACCTTC. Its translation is CAWTVTANYGYTF.

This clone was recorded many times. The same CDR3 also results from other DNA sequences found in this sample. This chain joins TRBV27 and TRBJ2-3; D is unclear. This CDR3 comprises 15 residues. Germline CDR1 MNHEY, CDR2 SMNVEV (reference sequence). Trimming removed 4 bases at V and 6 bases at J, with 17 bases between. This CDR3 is CASSSPARNRDTQYF. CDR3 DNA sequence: TGTGCCAGCAGTTCTCCGGCCAGGAATAGGGATACGCAGTATTTT.

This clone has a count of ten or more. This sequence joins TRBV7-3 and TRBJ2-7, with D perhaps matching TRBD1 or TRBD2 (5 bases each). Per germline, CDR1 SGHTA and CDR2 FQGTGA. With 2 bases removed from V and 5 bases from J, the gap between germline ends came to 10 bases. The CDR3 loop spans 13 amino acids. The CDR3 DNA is TGTGCCAGCAGCTTATCCAGGGACCACGAGCAGTACTTC. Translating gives CASSLSRDHEQYF.

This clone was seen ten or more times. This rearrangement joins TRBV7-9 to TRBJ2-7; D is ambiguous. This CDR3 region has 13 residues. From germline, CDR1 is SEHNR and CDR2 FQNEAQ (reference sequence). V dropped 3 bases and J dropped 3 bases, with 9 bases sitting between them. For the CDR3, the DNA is TGTGCCAGCAGCTTTATGACGGTCTACGAGCAGTACTTC. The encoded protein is CASSFMTVYEQYF.

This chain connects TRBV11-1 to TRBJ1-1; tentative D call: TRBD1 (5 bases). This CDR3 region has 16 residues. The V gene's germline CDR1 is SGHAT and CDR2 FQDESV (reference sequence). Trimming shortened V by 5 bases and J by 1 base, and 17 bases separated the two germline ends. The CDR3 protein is CASSPAEGPRNTEAFF. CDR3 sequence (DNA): TGTGCCAGCAGCCCAGCCGAGGGACCCAGGAACACTGAAGCTTTCTTT.

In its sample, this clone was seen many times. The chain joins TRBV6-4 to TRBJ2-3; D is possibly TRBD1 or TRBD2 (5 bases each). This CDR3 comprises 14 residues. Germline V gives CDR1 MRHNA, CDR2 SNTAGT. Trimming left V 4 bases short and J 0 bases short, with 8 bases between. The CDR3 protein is CASSGGASTDTQYF. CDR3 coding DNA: TGTGCCAGCAGTGGAGGGGCTAGCACAGATACGCAGTATTTT.

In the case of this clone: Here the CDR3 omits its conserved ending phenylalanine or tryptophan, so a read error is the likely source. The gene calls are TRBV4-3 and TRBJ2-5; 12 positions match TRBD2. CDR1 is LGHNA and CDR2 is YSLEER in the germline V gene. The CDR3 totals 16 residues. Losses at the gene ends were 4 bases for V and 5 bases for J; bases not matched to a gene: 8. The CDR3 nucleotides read TGCGCCAGCAGCCCCAGTCTAGCGGGAGGGGGGGAGACCCAGTACTTA. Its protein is CASSPSLAGGGETQYL.

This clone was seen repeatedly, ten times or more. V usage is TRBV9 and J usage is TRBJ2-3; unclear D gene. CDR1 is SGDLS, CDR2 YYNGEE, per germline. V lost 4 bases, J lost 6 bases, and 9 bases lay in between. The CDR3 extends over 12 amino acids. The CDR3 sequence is CASSFSADTQYF. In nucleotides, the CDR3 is TGTGCCAGCAGCTTTTCTGCGGATACGCAGTATTTT. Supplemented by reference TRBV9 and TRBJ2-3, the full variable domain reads DSGVTQTPKHLITATGQRVTLRCSPRSGDLSVYWYQQSLDQGLQFLIQYYNGEERAKGNILERFSAQQFPDLHSELNLSSLELGDSALYFCASSFSADTQYFGPGTRLTVL.

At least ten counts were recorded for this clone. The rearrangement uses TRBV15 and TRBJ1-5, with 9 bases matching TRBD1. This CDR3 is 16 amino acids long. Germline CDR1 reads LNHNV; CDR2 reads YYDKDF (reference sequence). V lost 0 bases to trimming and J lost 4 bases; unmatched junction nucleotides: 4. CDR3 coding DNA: TGTGCCACCAGCAGAGATGGGACAGGGCGAAATCAGCCCCAGCATTTT. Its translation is CATSRDGTGRNQPQHF. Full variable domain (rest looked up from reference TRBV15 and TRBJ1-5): DAMVIQNPRYQVTQFGKPVTLSCSQTLNHNVMYWYQQKSSQAPKLLFHYYDKDFNNEADTPDNFQSRRPNTSFCFLDIRSPGLGDTAMYLCATSRDGTGRNQPQHFGDGTRLSIL.

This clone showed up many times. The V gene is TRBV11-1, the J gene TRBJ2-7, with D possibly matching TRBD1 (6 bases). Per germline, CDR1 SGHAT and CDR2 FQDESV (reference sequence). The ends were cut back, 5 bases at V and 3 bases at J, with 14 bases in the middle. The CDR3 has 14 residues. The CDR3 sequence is CASSKQGGVYEQYF. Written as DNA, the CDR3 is TGTGCCAGCAGCAAACAGGGTGGGGTCTACGAGCAGTACTTC.

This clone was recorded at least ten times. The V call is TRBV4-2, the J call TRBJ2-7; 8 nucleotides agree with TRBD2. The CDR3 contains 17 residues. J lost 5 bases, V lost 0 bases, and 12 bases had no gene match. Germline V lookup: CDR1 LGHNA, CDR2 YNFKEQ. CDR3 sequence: CASSQETGGLYIDEQYF. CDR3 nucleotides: TGTGCCAGCAGCCAAGAGACGGGGGGGTTATATATAGACGAGCAGTACTTC.

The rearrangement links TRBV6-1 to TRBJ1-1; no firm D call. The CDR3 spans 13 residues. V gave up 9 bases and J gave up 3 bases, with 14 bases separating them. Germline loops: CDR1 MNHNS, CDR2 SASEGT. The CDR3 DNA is TGTGCCAGTCAGTCCAAGGAGTACACTGAAGCTTTCTTT. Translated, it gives CASQSKEYTEAFF.

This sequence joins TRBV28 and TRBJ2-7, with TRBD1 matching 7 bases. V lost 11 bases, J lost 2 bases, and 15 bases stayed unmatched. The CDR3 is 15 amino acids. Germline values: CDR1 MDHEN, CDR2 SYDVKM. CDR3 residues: CAGTPIGDRPYEQYF. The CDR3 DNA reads TGTGCCGGCACCCCCATTGGGGACAGACCCTACGAGCAGTACTTC.

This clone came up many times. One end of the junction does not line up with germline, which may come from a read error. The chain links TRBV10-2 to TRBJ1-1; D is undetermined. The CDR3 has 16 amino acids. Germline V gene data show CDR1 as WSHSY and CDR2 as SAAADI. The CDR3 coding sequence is TGCGCCAGCAGTGAGTCCCCAGGTCTGTTGAACACTGAAACTTTCTTT. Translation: CASSESPGLLNTETFF.

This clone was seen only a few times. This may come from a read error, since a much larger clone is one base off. The CDR3 DNA reads TGTGCCAGCAGCCAAGGGATTCGACTAGCGGGAGGTCTGAAGACCCAGTACTTC. Its translation: CASSQGIRLAGGLKTQYF. The chain joins TRBV4-2 to TRBJ2-5; 13 bases map to TRBD2. The CDR3 covers 18 residues. Germline CDR1 reads LGHNA; CDR2 reads YNFKEQ. The V gene end was trimmed by 1 base and the J gene end by 6 bases; junction bases not matched to a gene: 11.

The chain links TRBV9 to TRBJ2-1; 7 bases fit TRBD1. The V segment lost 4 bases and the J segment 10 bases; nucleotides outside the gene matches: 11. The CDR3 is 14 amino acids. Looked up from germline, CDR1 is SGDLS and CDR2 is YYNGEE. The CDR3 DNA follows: TGTGCCAGCAGCATATACCAGACAGGGAACGAGCAGTTCTTC. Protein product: CASSIYQTGNEQFF. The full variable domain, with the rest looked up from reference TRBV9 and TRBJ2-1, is DSGVTQTPKHLITATGQRVTLRCSPRSGDLSVYWYQQSLDQGLQFLIQYYNGEERAKGNILERFSAQQFPDLHSELNLSSLELGDSALYFCASSIYQTGNEQFFGPGTRLTVL.

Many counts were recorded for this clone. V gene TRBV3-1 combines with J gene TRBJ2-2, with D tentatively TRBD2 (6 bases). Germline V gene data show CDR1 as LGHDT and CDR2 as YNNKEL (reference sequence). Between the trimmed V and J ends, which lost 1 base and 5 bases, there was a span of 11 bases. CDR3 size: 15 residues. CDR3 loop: CASSQGGMTTGELFF. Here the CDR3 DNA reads TGTGCCAGCAGCCAAGGCGGGATGACTACCGGGGAGCTGTTTTTT.

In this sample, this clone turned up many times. The CDR3 DNA reads as TGTGCCACCAGTGGACCCGGGACAAGTCTTTACTTC. Protein: CATSGPGTSLYF. The rearrangement joins TRBV24-1 to TRBJ2-4; D might be TRBD1 (6 bases). The CDR3 loop spans 12 amino acids. CDR1 and CDR2 from the germline V gene are KGHDR and SFDVKD. The V and J ends lost 5 bases and 16 bases respectively, with 17 bases between them.

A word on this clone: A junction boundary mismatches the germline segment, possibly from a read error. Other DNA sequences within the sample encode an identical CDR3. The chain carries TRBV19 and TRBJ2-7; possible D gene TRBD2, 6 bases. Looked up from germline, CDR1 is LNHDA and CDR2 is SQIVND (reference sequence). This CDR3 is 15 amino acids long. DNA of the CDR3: TGTGCCAGTAGTAACCCCGGGACTCCTTCTTACGAACAGTACTTC. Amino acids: CASSNPGTPSYEQYF.

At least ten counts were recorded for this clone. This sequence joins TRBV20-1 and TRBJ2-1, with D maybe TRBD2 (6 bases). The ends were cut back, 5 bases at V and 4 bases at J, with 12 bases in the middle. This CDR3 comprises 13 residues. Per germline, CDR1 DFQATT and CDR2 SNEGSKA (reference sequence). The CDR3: CSAVTGDYNEQFF. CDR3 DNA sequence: TGCAGTGCTGTAACGGGGGATTACAATGAGCAGTTCTTC.

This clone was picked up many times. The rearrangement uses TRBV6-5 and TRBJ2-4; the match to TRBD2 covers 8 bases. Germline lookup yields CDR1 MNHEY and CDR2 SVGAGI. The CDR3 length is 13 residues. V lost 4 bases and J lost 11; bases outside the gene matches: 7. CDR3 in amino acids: CASSFSLAGLQYF. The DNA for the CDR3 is TGTGCCAGCAGTTTCTCCTTAGCGGGGCTTCAGTACTTC.

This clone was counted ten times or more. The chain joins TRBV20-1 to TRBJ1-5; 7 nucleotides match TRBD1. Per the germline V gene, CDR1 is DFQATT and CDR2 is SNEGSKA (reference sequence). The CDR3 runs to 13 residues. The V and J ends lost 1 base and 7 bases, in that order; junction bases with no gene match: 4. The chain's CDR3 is CSARGWDSQPQHF. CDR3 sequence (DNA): TGCAGTGCTAGAGGCTGGGACAGCCAGCCCCAGCATTTT.